This record concerns one T cell receptor beta chain sequence. Its antigen is not identified. The data were taken from a study of shared clonotypes between healthy human individuals. Genomic DNA from each subset was divided evenly over several immunoSEQ plates. An approximately 220 ng quantity of DNA, 25,000 to 30,000 T cell genomes, went into the sorted-subset replicate PCRs. Some clones are missing from TCRdb's copy, which holds only in-frame ones; the method was immunoSEQ multiplex PCR. The sample consists of roughly 2.5 million clones, around nine tenths of them appearing once. General study results and limits: The sharing of roughly 5% of naive CD4 clonotypes was seen across a handful of donors.

The ends lost 7 bases at V and 4 bases at J; junction bases unmatched: 6. Germline V gene data show CDR1 as SGHRS and CDR2 as YFSETQ. The CDR3 consists of 14 residues. The TCR sequence derives from a man between 18 and 35 years old in good health. Sequencing was carried out using naive CD4+ T cells sorted from blood. Subset noted: CD45RA+ positively selected. V usage is TRBV5-1 and J usage is TRBJ2-5, with 11 bases identical to TRBD1. CDR3 amino acids: CASGTGTGGETQYF. CDR3 coding DNA: TGCGCCAGCGGGACCGGGACAGGGGGAGAGACCCAGTACTTC.